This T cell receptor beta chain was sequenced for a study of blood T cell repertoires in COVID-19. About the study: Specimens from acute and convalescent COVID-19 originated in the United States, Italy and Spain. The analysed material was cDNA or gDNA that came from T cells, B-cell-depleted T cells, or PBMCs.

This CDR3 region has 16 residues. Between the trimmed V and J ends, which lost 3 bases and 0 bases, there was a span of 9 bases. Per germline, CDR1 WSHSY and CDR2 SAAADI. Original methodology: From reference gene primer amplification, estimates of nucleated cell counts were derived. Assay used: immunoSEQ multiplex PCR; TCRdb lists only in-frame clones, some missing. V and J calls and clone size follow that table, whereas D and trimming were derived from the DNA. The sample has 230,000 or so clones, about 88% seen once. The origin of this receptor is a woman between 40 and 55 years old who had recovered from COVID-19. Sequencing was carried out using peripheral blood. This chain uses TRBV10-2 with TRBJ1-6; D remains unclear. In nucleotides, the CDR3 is TGCGCCAGCAGTGATGGGCCTCGCTCCTATAATTCACCCCTCCACTTT. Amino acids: CASSDGPRSYNSPLHF.